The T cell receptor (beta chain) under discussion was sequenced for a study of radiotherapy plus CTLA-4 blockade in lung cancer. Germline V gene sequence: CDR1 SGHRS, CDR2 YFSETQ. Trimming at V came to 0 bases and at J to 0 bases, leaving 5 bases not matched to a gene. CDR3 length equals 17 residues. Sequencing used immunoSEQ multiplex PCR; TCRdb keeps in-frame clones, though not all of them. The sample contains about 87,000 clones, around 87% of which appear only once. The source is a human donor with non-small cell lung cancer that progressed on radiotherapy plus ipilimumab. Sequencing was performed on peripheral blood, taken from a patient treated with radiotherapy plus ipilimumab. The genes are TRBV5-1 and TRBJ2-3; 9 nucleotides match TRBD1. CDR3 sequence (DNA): TGCGCCAGCAGCTTGGGCAACAGGGGGCCCAGCACAGATACGCAGTATTTT. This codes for CASSLGNRGPSTDTQYF.